This T cell receptor beta chain was sequenced during a study of blood T cell repertoires in COVID-19. This CDR3 is 15 amino acids long. The V gene end was trimmed by 1 base and the J gene end by 6 bases; junction bases not matched to a gene: 9. CDR1 is SEHNR and CDR2 is FQNEAQ in the germline V gene (reference sequence). This clone was recorded only once. TCRdb keeps only in-frame clones here, not all; method: immunoSEQ multiplex PCR. This sample has some 220,000 clones, with approximately 92% found just once. The sequencing input was PBMCs or T cells enriched from blood (not recorded which). The TCR originated in a young woman in a cohort exposed to, infected with or recovered from COVID-19 (not recorded which). This chain links TRBV7-9 with TRBJ2-7; TRBD2 agrees at 7 bases. The CDR3 DNA reads as TGTGCCAGCAGCTTAGAAAGCGGGGCCACGGGCGAGCAGTACTTC. Translating gives CASSLESGATGEQYF.